The following is a T cell receptor (beta chain) sequence with its context. Antigen specificity is unknown. These data are taken from a study of T cell responses to AZD1222 COVID-19 vaccine. Study results and limitations: Mostly white British, mostly female donors; authors suggested clonal diversity may be underestimated. Reports say nearly half of spike-specific TCRs go after unmutated variant regions.

V was cut by 2 bases and J by 4 bases, with 4 bases left in between. The CDR3 runs 12 residues. Germline CDR1 reads SNHLY; CDR2 reads FYNNEI. The table came from immunoSEQ multiplex PCR; TCRdb's copy has only in-frame clones and leaves some out. This repertoire shows fewer than 150,000 clones, around 84% found once; its top ten account for approximately 16%. Second-dose timings of about 4 or about 12 weeks were pooled. Sequenced here: peripheral blood, sampled 28 days after the second AZD1222 dose. This chain connects TRBV2 to TRBJ2-3; D is ambiguous. The clonotype comes from an adult who received the AZD1222 COVID-19 vaccine. The CDR3 is CASSEQADTQYF. DNA for the CDR3: TGTGCCAGCAGTGAACAGGCAGATACGCAGTATTTT.